The clone carrying this T cell receptor (beta chain) was seen a single time. What it binds is not known. The sample comes from a study of OX40 agonist ivuxolimab in advanced cancers. At the level of the study: Cancers in dose escalation were hepatocellular, melanoma, renal cell and head and neck. Three partial responders included one hepatocellular carcinoma patient and two cutaneous melanoma patients.

Assay: immunoSEQ multiplex PCR; the TCRdb copy retains only in-frame clones and omits some. The table lists tens of thousands of clones, roughly 80% of them singletons. Points from the study as a whole: On average, a greater number of expanded clones characterised CD8+ T cells relative to CD4+.

CDR1 is PRHDT and CDR2 is FYEKMQ in the germline V gene (reference sequence). The CDR3 extends over 17 amino acids. The V end lost 5 bases, the J end lost 0 bases, and 19 bases lay between the germline ends. Material: CD4+ or CD8+ T cells sorted from blood, obtained in a trial of the OX40 agonist ivuxolimab. The chain links TRBV13 to TRBJ1-1, with D possibly matching TRBD1 (5 bases). The TCR sequence derives from an adult with an advanced solid tumor such as melanoma, head and neck, liver or kidney cancer. For the CDR3, the DNA is TGTGCCAGCAGCGACCCAAGCGTGGGGGGATTGAACACTGAAGCTTTCTTT. Protein: CASSDPSVGGLNTEAFF. Together with reference TRBV13 and TRBJ1-1, the CDR3 gives the full variable domain: AAGVIQSPRHLIKEKRETATLKCYPIPRHDTVYWYQQGPGQDPQFLISFYEKMQSDKGSIPDRFSAQQFSDYHSELNMSSLELGDSALYFCASSDPSVGGLNTEAFFGQGTRLTVV.